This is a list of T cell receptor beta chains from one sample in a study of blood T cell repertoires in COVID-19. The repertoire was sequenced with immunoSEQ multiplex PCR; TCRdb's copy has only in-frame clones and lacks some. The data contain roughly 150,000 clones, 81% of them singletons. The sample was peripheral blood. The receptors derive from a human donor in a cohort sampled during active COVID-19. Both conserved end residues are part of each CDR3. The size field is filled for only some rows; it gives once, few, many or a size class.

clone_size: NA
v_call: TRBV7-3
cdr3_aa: CASSLVAEETQYF

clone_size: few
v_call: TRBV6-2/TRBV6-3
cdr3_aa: CASSYSKGERVF

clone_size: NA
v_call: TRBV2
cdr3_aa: CASSEADDRGTQGEAFF

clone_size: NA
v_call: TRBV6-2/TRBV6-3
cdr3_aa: CASSYSSKQYF

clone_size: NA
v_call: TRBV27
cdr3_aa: CASSSAGLNQPQHF

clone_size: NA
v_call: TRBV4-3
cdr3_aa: CASSQDAASGNTDTQYF

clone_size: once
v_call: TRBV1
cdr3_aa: CTSSQHVTGNPSYNEQFF

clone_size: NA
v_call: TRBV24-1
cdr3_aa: CATSDLGAGDQPQHF

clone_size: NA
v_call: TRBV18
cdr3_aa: CASSGQGGNQPQHF

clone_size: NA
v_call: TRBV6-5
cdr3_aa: CASIRGGRGYGYTF

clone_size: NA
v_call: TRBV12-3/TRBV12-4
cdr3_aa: CASSKGGEPQHF

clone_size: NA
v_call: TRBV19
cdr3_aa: CASSIDGWEGWQFF

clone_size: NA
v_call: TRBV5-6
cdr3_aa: CASSLTGTGPYEQYF

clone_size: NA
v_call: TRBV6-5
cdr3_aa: CASRELETQYF

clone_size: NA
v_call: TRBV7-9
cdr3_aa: CASSFTGAGSPQHF

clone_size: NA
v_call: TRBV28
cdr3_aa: CATTRQGASYEQYF

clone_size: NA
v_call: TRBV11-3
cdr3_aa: CASSHRTSGRDEQFF

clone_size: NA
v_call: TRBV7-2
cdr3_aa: CASSLDRGPNYGYTF

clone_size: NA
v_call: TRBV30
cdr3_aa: CAWSLPGTGSNTGELFF

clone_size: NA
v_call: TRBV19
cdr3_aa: CASSPATLLAGGLRPQYF

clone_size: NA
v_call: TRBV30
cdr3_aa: CACDSPIRELFF

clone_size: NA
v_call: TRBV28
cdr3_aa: CASPDVAGKAFF

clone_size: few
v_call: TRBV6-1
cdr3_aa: CASSEAGQGAYSPLHF

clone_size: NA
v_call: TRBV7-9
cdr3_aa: CASSLDGLKRSEQFF

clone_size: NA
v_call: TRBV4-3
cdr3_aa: CASSQEGLAAGEQFF

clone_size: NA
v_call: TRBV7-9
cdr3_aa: CASSPGISGPGYEQYF

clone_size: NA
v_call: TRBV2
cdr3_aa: CASSETSMSTGELFF

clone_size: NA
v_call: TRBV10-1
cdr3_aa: CASSESIGVEEQFF

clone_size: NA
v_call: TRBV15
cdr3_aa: CATSSGGRGFF

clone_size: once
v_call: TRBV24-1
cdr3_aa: CATSDRGAYNEQFF

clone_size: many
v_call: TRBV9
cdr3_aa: CASSVAPLAGVYNEQFF

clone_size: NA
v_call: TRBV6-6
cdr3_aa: CASRTQGRTNSPLHF

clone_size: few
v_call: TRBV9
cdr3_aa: CASSVGTNQETQYF

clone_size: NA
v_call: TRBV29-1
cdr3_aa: CSAETGKLFYNEQFF

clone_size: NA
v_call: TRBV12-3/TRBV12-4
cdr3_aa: CASSSGGETQYF

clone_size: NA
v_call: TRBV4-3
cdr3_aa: CASSQEGLGPDNEQFF

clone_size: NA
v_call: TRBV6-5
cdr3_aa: CASSPGQGRQYF

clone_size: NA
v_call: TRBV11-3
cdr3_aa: CASSLAATRPYNEQFF

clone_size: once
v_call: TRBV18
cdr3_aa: CASSPLGTGVSF

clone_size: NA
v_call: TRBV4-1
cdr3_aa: CASSQQGSNQPQHF

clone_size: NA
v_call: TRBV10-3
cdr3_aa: CAISESSANYGYTF

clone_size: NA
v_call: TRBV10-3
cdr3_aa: CAISEARPGTFNEQFF

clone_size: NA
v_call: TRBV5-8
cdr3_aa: CASSLRLQSQPQHF

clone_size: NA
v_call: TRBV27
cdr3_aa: CASSAGYTNEQFF

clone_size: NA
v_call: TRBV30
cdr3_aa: CAYKGQLNSPLHF

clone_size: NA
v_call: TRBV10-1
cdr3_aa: CASSEPRALSNQPQHF

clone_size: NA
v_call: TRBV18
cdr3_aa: CASSPSGGALAGEQYF

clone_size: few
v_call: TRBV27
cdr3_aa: CASSLYPVGDSNTGELFF